This entry lists 32 T cell receptor beta chains sequenced from one sample in a study of memory CD4+ T cells and cytomegalovirus serostatus (dated 2019 in TCRdb). Library prep was done by the immunoSEQ multiplex PCR assay. TCRdb limited this immuneACCESS table to in-frame rearrangements with V and J called. A share of clones is missing; checked studies link under half to unresolved V genes, and the rest is unexplained. For this sample there are fewer than 90,000 clones; around 80% appear just once. The top ten clonotypes cover around 2.6% of the sample. A FACSAria II was used to sort memory CD4+ T cells, defined as single viable CD3+CD4+CD8-CD45RO+ cells. Specimen: memory CD4+ T cells from blood. All receptors derive from an adult in good health and CMV-seropositive.

This clone was recorded a few times. Different DNA sequences within this sample yield the same CDR3. This chain uses TRBV7-2 with TRBJ1-4; weak D call: TRBD1 (5 bases). V lost 3 bases to trimming and J lost 3 bases, with 8 bases between them. The germline gives CDR1 SGHTA, CDR2 FQGNSA. There are 14 residues in the CDR3. The CDR3 here is CASSFRGSNEKLFF. DNA of the CDR3: TGTGCCAGCAGCTTCCGGGGGTCTAATGAAAAACTGTTTTTT.

This clone appeared a single time. V gene TRBV19 combines with J gene TRBJ2-7, with 9 bases aligning to TRBD2. Per the germline V gene, CDR1 is LNHDA and CDR2 is SQIVND (reference sequence). CDR3 length: 13 amino acids. J lost 3 bases, V lost 10 bases, and 7 bases had no gene match. CDR3 sequence: CAITGTSNYEQYV. In DNA, the CDR3 is TGTGCCATAACCGGGACTAGCAACTACGAGCAGTACGTC.

The V call is TRBV25-1, the J call TRBJ2-7; tentatively, D is TRBD1 (5 bases). This CDR3 has 13 residues. Germline V gene sequence: CDR1 MGHDK, CDR2 SYGVNS. Trimming left V 8 bases short and J 5 bases short, with 16 bases between. Here the CDR3 reads CASLNAGLNEQYF. The CDR3, as DNA: TGTGCCAGCTTAAATGCAGGGCTCAACGAGCAGTACTTC.

The chain links TRBV2 to TRBJ1-1, with 10 nucleotides matching TRBD1. The CDR3 runs 16 residues. Germline V CDR1 and CDR2: SNHLY, FYNNEI. Germline trimming cut 4 bases from V and 6 bases from J; bases unmatched to any gene: 11. The CDR3 is CASSGGGQGKFAEAFF. The CDR3 nucleotides are TGTGCCAGCAGTGGCGGGGGACAGGGGAAGTTCGCTGAAGCTTTCTTT.

V gene TRBV5-1 combines with J gene TRBJ2-2, with D possibly being TRBD1 or TRBD2 (5 bases each). V was pared by 0 bases and J by 5 bases, with 14 bases between. Germline lookup yields CDR1 SGHRS and CDR2 YFSETQ. The CDR3 loop spans 16 amino acids. The CDR3, as DNA: TGCGCCAGCAGCTTGGAACTGAGGGGAAGGACCGGGGAGCTGTTTTTT. Protein: CASSLELRGRTGELFF. Complete variable domain (other parts from reference TRBV5-1 and TRBJ2-2): KAGVTQTPRYLIKTRGQQVTLSCSPISGHRSVSWYQQTPGQGLQFLFEYFSETQRNKGNFPGRFSGRQFSNSRSEMNVSTLELGDSALYLCASSLELRGRTGELFFGEGSRLTVL.

V usage is TRBV10-1 and J usage is TRBJ2-7; 7 nucleotides match TRBD1. Unmatched junction bases numbered 1, after V lost 3 bases and J lost 2 bases. This CDR3 has 13 amino acids. CDR1 WNHNN and CDR2 SYGVQD come from the germline V gene (reference sequence). The CDR3 bases are TGCGCCAGCAGTGACGACAGGGCCTACGAGCAGTACTTC. Encoded protein: CASSDDRAYEQYF.

The J gene is TRBJ2-7, the V gene TRBV6-5, with D possibly TRBD2 on 6 matching bases. Trimming pared 11 bases from V and 9 bases from J, leaving 26 bases between. The CDR3 loop spans 14 amino acids. Germline V CDR1 and CDR2: MNHEY, SVGAGI. The CDR3 loop is CASSGTPGGTAQYV. CDR3 DNA: TGTGCCTCCAGTGGGACTCCAGGTGGAACGGCGCAGTACGTC.

V gene TRBV7-2 combines with J gene TRBJ2-4; no clear D gene. Germline V lookup: CDR1 SGHTA, CDR2 FQGNSA. Trimming shortened V by 6 bases and J by 3 bases, and 12 bases separated the two germline ends. The CDR3 has 14 amino acids. CDR3 residues: CASSQTLGKNIQYF. The DNA of the CDR3 is TGTGCCAGCAGTCAAACCTTGGGCAAAAACATTCAGTACTTC.

This sequence joins TRBV7-2 and TRBJ1-5; D perhaps matches TRBD1 (5 bases). The CDR3 runs to 15 residues. V was trimmed by 5 bases and J by 4 bases, leaving 15 bases between them. CDR1 is SGHTA, CDR2 FQGNSA, per germline. CDR3 sequence: CASSPQPGPNQPQHF. The CDR3 DNA reads TGTGCCAGCAGCCCGCAACCGGGGCCTAATCAGCCCCAGCATTTT.

This chain uses TRBV7-2 with TRBJ2-3; 9 bases are shared with TRBD2. CDR1 and CDR2 (germline): SGHTA, FQGNSA. CDR3 size: 15 residues. Losses at the gene ends were 4 bases for V and 4 bases for J; bases not matched to a gene: 6. Here the CDR3 DNA reads TGTGCCAGCAGCTCGGACTGGACTAGCGCAGATACGCAGTATTTT. Protein: CASSSDWTSADTQYF.

This rearrangement joins TRBV18 to TRBJ1-2; D is ambiguous. This CDR3 is built from 13 residues. Trimming pared 2 bases from V and 6 bases from J, leaving 10 bases between. CDR1 and CDR2 from the germline V gene are KGHSH and LQKENI. CDR3 in amino acids: CASSPNTADGYTF. DNA of the CDR3: TGTGCCAGCTCACCAAATACAGCAGATGGCTACACCTTC.

This chain joins TRBV30 and TRBJ2-5, with 13 bases that match TRBD2. Looked up from germline, CDR1 is GTSNPN and CDR2 is SVGIG (reference sequence). V was clipped by 8 bases and J by 2 bases; unmatched bases: 8. The CDR3 has 15 residues. The CDR3 protein is CAGTSGATPQETQYF. CDR3 nucleotide sequence: TGTGCCGGGACTAGCGGGGCCACACCTCAAGAGACCCAGTACTTC.

This chain joins TRBV19 and TRBJ1-2; the D is unclear. CDR3 size: 11 residues. CDR1 is LNHDA, CDR2 SQIVND, per germline (reference sequence). The V end was cut by 7 bases, the J end by 3 bases, with 6 bases between. CDR3 nucleotide sequence: TGTGCCAGTAAATCGGACTATGGCTACACCTTC. Residues: CASKSDYGYTF.

This clone is classed as large. This sequence joins TRBV29-1 and TRBJ1-1, with 10 bases lining up with TRBD1. Germline V gives CDR1 SQVTM, CDR2 ANQGSEA. V was clipped by 5 bases and J by 8 bases; unmatched bases: 5. CDR3 length equals 12 residues. CDR3 loop: CSVLTGGLEAFF. The CDR3, as DNA: TGCAGCGTTCTGACAGGGGGCCTCGAAGCTTTCTTT.

In its sample, this clone was seen a few times. V and J are TRBV2 and TRBJ2-3, with D uncertain. The CDR3 length is 13 residues. CDR1 is SNHLY, CDR2 FYNNEI, per germline. V was cut by 3 bases and J by 2 bases, with 6 bases left in between. CDR3 bases: TGTGCCAGCAGTGACCACAACACAGATACGCAGTATTTT. This encodes CASSDHNTDTQYF.

The gene calls are TRBV7-2 and TRBJ1-2, with D maybe TRBD1 (6 bases). Trimming cost V 2 bases and J 5 bases, with 15 bases left between them. Germline-derived CDR1 and CDR2 are SGHTA and FQGNSA. The CDR3 has 15 amino acids. Written as DNA, the CDR3 is TGTGCCAGCAGCTTAAACCGTCGGACAGTGTATGGCTACACCTTC. Its translation is CASSLNRRTVYGYTF.

This chain links TRBV5-1 with TRBJ1-5; 9 bases are a match to TRBD1. V lost 0 bases, J lost 3 bases, and 1 base stayed unmatched. From germline, CDR1 is SGHRS and CDR2 YFSETQ. CDR3 length: 15 amino acids. In nucleotides, the CDR3 is TGCGCCAGCAGCTTGGACAGGGGGCCCAATCAGCCCCAGCATTTT. Translated, it gives CASSLDRGPNQPQHF.

The chain employs TRBV28 and TRBJ2-1, with D possibly TRBD1 on 5 matching bases. V was cut by 3 bases and J by 5 bases, with 20 bases left in between. The CDR3 runs 17 residues. CDR1 and CDR2 from the germline V gene are MDHEN and SYDVKM. The CDR3 is CASSFQVGQGYDNEQFF. The CDR3 DNA reads as TGTGCCAGCAGTTTCCAGGTGGGGCAGGGTTACGACAATGAGCAGTTCTTC.

There are a few counts of this clone. This sequence joins TRBV6-1 and TRBJ1-2; a weak D match, TRBD1 (5 bases). The CDR3 runs to 12 residues. CDR1 MNHNS and CDR2 SASEGT come from the germline V gene. The V end was cut by 4 bases, the J end by 7 bases, with 10 bases between. CDR3 DNA: TGTGCCAGCAGTGTGGCAGGGAGTGGCTACACCTTC. As protein: CASSVAGSGYTF.

The J gene is TRBJ2-2, the V gene TRBV6-1; D perhaps matches TRBD2 (5 bases). The germline V gene encodes CDR1 MNHNS and CDR2 SASEGT. V was clipped by 5 bases and J by 9 bases, with 16 bases between them. This CDR3 contains 14 residues. The DNA of the CDR3 is TGTGCCAGCAGTCCCCAGGAGGAGCTGCGGGAGCTGTTTTTT. It is translated as CASSPQEELRELFF.

The sample holds one count of this clone. V usage is TRBV19 and J usage is TRBJ1-2; 7 positions match TRBD1. J lost 4 bases, V lost 5 bases, and 4 bases had no gene match. Germline CDR1 is LNHDA and CDR2 is SQIVND (reference sequence). CDR3 length: 13 residues. In DNA, the CDR3 is TGTGCCAGTAGTGCAGGGGGGATCTATGGCTACACCTTC. It translates to CASSAGGIYGYTF.

V and J are TRBV6-6 and TRBJ1-3; D may be TRBD1 (6 bases). CDR3 length: 13 amino acids. Germline V gives CDR1 MNHNY, CDR2 SVGAGI (reference sequence). The ends were cut back, 5 bases at V and 11 bases at J, with 16 bases in the middle. The CDR3 DNA reads as TGTGCCAGCAGTCACGATGAGGGGGGCCCCATATATTTT. Its translation: CASSHDEGGPIYF.

This sequence joins TRBV7-2 and TRBJ2-2, with D perhaps matching TRBD2 (7 bases). The V end lost 1 base, the J end lost 6 bases, and 9 bases lay between the germline ends. This CDR3 is built from 14 residues. Germline-derived CDR1 and CDR2 are SGHTA and FQGNSA. CDR3 coding DNA: TGTGCCAGCAGCTTAGAGGGGGGGGCCGGGGAGCTGTTTTTT. Protein sequence: CASSLEGGAGELFF.

The chain uses TRBV2 and TRBJ1-3; TRBD1 might be the D (5 bases). The CDR3 contains 16 residues. Germline CDR1 SNHLY, CDR2 FYNNEI. Trimming pared 8 bases from V and 4 bases from J, leaving 21 bases between. CDR3: CASGGVRGPDGNTIYF. The DNA of the CDR3 is TGTGCCAGCGGGGGGGTGCGGGGTCCCGACGGAAACACCATATATTTT.

This clone has more than one count but fewer than ten. The chain recombines TRBV30 with TRBJ1-5, with D possibly matching TRBD1 (5 bases). CDR1 is GTSNPN, CDR2 SVGIG, per germline (reference sequence). The V end was cut by 3 bases, the J end by 8 bases, with 14 bases between. The CDR3 spans 13 residues. The CDR3 loop reads CAWSPSGAEPQHF. The CDR3 coding sequence is TGTGCCTGGAGCCCTAGCGGGGCCGAGCCCCAGCATTTT.

The V and J genes are TRBV19 and TRBJ2-1, with 10 bases matching TRBD2. The CDR3 length is 13 residues. The V segment lost 4 bases and the J segment 10 bases; nucleotides outside the gene matches: 4. CDR1 LNHDA and CDR2 SQIVND come from the germline V gene (reference sequence). This CDR3 is CASSTSGSSEQFF. As DNA, the CDR3 is TGTGCCAGTAGTACTAGCGGGAGCTCAGAGCAGTTCTTC.

This clone was observed once. The rearrangement links TRBV19 to TRBJ1-4; weak D call: TRBD1 (5 bases). Germline lookup yields CDR1 LNHDA and CDR2 SQIVND (reference sequence). V was trimmed by 3 bases and J by 6 bases, leaving 5 bases between them. The CDR3 consists of 12 residues. CDR3 sequence (DNA): TGTGCCAGTAGTATCAGGGATGAAAAACTGTTTTTT. Translation gives CASSIRDEKLFF.

Judged by abundance, this clone is medium-sized (0.01 to 0.1%). The CDR3 sequence is CASSLSTEMNTEAFF. CDR3 in DNA: TGTGCCAGTAGTCTATCGACGGAAATGAACACTGAAGCTTTCTTT. The genes are TRBV19 and TRBJ1-1; no definite D call. This CDR3 region has 15 residues. With 5 bases removed from V and 0 bases from J, the gap between germline ends came to 13 bases. CDR1 LNHDA and CDR2 SQIVND come from the germline V gene (reference sequence).

J is TRBJ2-7 and V is TRBV11-2, with TRBD2 as a possible D gene (7 bases). Trimming removed 5 bases from V and 6 bases from J, with 20 bases in between. The V gene's germline CDR1 is SGHAT and CDR2 FQNNGV. The CDR3 runs 15 residues. The CDR3, as DNA: TGTGCCAGCAGCCCCACGGGGGGCGCAACCTCCGAGCAGTACTTC. Protein sequence: CASSPTGGATSEQYF.

The chain has TRBV28 and TRBJ2-3; 12 bases agree with TRBD2. The germline V gene has CDR1 MDHEN and CDR2 SYDVKM. The CDR3 extends over 16 amino acids. V was clipped by 5 bases and J by 5 bases; unmatched bases: 8. The CDR3 DNA reads as TGTGCCAGCAGTATTTTGACTAGCGGGGGTCTAGATACGCAGTATTTT. This sequence encodes CASSILTSGGLDTQYF.

By sample fraction, this clone is medium-sized. Mismatch with germline at one junction end may stem from a read error. The chain employs TRBV5-6 and TRBJ1-1; D perhaps matches TRBD1 (5 bases). Germline CDR1 and CDR2: SGHDT and YYEEEE. This CDR3 has 11 amino acids. CDR3 DNA sequence: TGTGCCAGCAGCCGGGGCCCGAACTTAGAATTT. Translating gives CASSRGPNLEF.

The rearrangement joins TRBV5-1 to TRBJ1-4, with D maybe TRBD1 (5 bases). Germline values: CDR1 SGHRS, CDR2 YFSETQ. The ends were cut back, 3 bases at V and 5 bases at J, with 14 bases in the middle. This CDR3 comprises 15 residues. CDR3 nucleotide sequence: TGCGCCAGCAGCTGGGCAACAGGACCCAATGAAAAACTGTTTTTT. Protein: CASSWATGPNEKLFF.